These 8 T cell receptor beta chains originate from one sample sequenced in a study of OX40 agonist ivuxolimab in advanced cancers. Libraries were constructed by the immunoSEQ multiplex PCR assay. As stored in TCRdb, this immuneACCESS dataset retains in-frame rearrangements with V and J assigned. A fraction of the clones does not appear; measured against another copy, unresolved V genes explain less than half of the discrepancy, and the remainder lacks a known reason. The sample data list about 22,000 clones, and around four fifths of these were observed just once. The leading ten clones occupy 35% to 40% of the sample. The sample here was CD4+ or CD8+ T cells sorted from blood, taken in a trial of the OX40 agonist ivuxolimab. These receptors all stem from an adult with an advanced solid tumor such as melanoma, head and neck, liver or kidney cancer.

The chain combines TRBV6-5 with TRBJ2-7; D perhaps matches TRBD1 (5 bases). Germline assignment: CDR1 MNHEY and CDR2 SVGAGI. V was cut by 2 bases and J by 3 bases, with 17 bases left in between. The CDR3 has 16 amino acids. Here the CDR3 DNA reads TGTGCCAGCAGTTACGGAGCCCCGACAGAGAACTACGAGCAGTACTTC. Amino acids: CASSYGAPTENYEQYF.

This sequence joins TRBV7-2 and TRBJ2-5; D gene uncertain. Gene TRBJ2-7 matches the end of the DNA better, so the J call may be wrong. Germline lookup yields CDR1 SGHTA and CDR2 FQGNSA. This CDR3 contains 14 residues. The CDR3 DNA reads as TGTGCCAGCAGCCCAGGCCCGTACAGCTACGAGCAGTACTTC. Its protein is CASSPGPYSYEQYF.

The chain recombines TRBV6-6 with TRBJ2-7, with 7 nucleotides matching TRBD2. Germline CDR1 and CDR2: MNHNY and SVGAGI (reference sequence). The CDR3 contains 14 residues. The V and J ends lost 7 bases and 2 bases, in that order; junction bases with no gene match: 8. CDR3 coding DNA: TGTGCCAGCACTCCAGCGGGAACTGCCTACGAGCAGTACTTC. It specifies CASTPAGTAYEQYF.

This rearrangement joins TRBV4-3 to TRBJ2-6, with 7 bases matching TRBD1. Germline trimming cut 0 bases from V and 0 bases from J; bases unmatched to any gene: 14. The CDR3 loop spans 21 amino acids. CDR1 and CDR2 (germline): LGHNA, YSLEER. DNA of the CDR3: TGCGCCAGCAGCCAAGATCAAGGCCGGGACAGCCTTTTCTCTGGGGCCAACGTCCTGACTTTC. Translated: CASSQDQGRDSLFSGANVLTF.

The J gene is TRBJ2-7, the V gene TRBV4-3, with 9 bases lining up with TRBD2. CDR1 and CDR2 from the germline V gene are LGHNA and YSLEER. Germline trimming cut 0 bases from V and 3 bases from J; bases unmatched to any gene: 6. CDR3 length: 16 residues. CDR3 nucleotides: TGCGCCAGCAGCCAAGACTCCGAGACTAGCGGCTACGAGCAGTACTTC. This translates into CASSQDSETSGYEQYF.

The chain has TRBV30 and TRBJ1-2; D ambiguous. Per germline, CDR1 GTSNPN and CDR2 SVGIG (reference sequence). This CDR3 has 13 amino acids. V was shortened by 2 bases and J by 4 bases, with 11 bases between the two germline ends. CDR3 DNA sequence: TGTGCCTGGAGTTCAGAGGTGGTCTATGGCTACACCTTC. The encoded protein is CAWSSEVVYGYTF.

The chain uses TRBV6-5 and TRBJ1-1; D perhaps matches TRBD1 (5 bases). There are 15 residues in the CDR3. Germline loops: CDR1 MNHEY, CDR2 SVGAGI. V gave up 6 bases and J gave up 5 bases, with 19 bases separating them. The CDR3, as DNA: TGTGCCAGCAGCCCTTTGACGGCGGCAGGGACTGAAGCTTTCTTT. It encodes CASSPLTAAGTEAFF.

In its sample, this clone was seen a few times. The chain carries TRBV30 and TRBJ1-1; weak D call: TRBD1 (5 bases). Germline CDR1 reads GTSNPN; CDR2 reads SVGIG (reference sequence). The ends were cut back, 2 bases at V and 1 base at J, with 14 bases in the middle. The CDR3 extends over 15 amino acids. This chain's CDR3 is CAWSPFEGRNTEAFF. CDR3 nucleotides: TGTGCCTGGAGTCCCTTCGAGGGGAGGAACACTGAAGCTTTCTTT.